The 13 T cell receptor beta chains reported below all come from one sample, sequenced in a study of tissue T cells after allogeneic stem cell transplantation. Sequencing was performed with immunoSEQ multiplex PCR; in TCRdb, only in-frame clones are kept and a portion is missing. This table holds approximately 7,900 clones, 45% found once. Time point in this sample: mouse harvest day 7 after allogeneic transplant. Each mouse received 10^7 T-cell-depleted marrow cells plus 10^6 splenic CD5+ T cells by tail vein. Material: skin. The source is a female BALB/c mouse given C57BL/6 T cells with graft-versus-host disease after an allogeneic hematopoietic cell transplant.

Concerning this clone itself: The gene names given are mouse names. The sequenced part of the CDR3 DNA is TGTGCCAGCAGTCTCCTTAGTCAAAACACCTTGTAC. Its translation: CASSLLSQNTLY. The entire CDR3 reads CASSLLSQNTLYF. The genes are TRBV26 and TRBJ2-4; no clear D. The read ends 1 residue early relative to the CDR3; the germline J gene fills the gap. The germline V gene encodes CDR1 KGHPV and CDR2 FQNQEV (reference sequence). V lost 3 bases, J lost 0 bases, and 4 bases lay in between. The CDR3 spans 13 residues.

Details on this clone: Germline and genes: mouse. The read ends 1 residue early relative to the CDR3; the germline J gene fills the gap. The chain uses TRBV12-2 and TRBJ2-7; 10 bases are shared with TRBD2. CDR1 and CDR2 from the germline V gene are SGHLS and HYDKME. Unmatched junction bases numbered 2, after V lost 0 bases and J lost 7 bases. There are 13 residues in the CDR3. The CDR3 bases that were read are TGTGCCAGCTCTCTCAACTGGGGGGGAGAACAGTAC. This gives the protein CASSLNWGGEQY. The whole CDR3 protein is CASSLNWGGEQYF.

This clone counts as medium-sized. The limits of the CDR3 on the DNA are not certain, so only TCRdb's listed CDR3 is given. All gene names here are mouse names. The rearrangement joins TRBV23 to TRBJ2-7; the table's D call TRBD2 went unverified against the DNA. Germline V gene lookup returns CDR1 KGHTA and CDR2 FQNQQP. The CDR3 numbers 15 amino acids, ends counted. The CDR3 loop is CSSSQVGTGAYEQYF.

As to this clone: Gene names and germline refer to mouse. The read ends 1 residue before the CDR3 terminus; that terminus is restored from the germline J gene. This chain connects TRBV3 to TRBJ2-4; tentative D call: TRBD1 (6 bases). The CDR3 is made up of 15 amino acids. V was cut by 3 bases and J by 3 bases, with 13 bases left in between. CDR1 SNHLY and CDR2 FYNGKV come from the germline V gene (reference sequence). The sequenced part of the CDR3 DNA is TGTGCCAGCAGCTTGACCGGGAGGGGGCAAAACACCTTGTAC. Encoded protein: CASSLTGRGQNTLY. The entire CDR3 protein reads CASSLTGRGQNTLYF.

This clone ranks as medium-sized (0.01 to 0.1%). The genes and germline here are from mouse. The sequenced fragment ends 1 residue before the CDR3 boundary, so the rest is inferred from the germline J gene. The chain combines TRBV26 with TRBJ1-3; TRBD1 might be the D (6 bases). The germline V and J ends were trimmed by 6 bases and 0 bases, with 12 bases remaining between them. This CDR3 comprises 15 residues. Per the germline V gene, CDR1 is KGHPV and CDR2 is FQNQEV (reference sequence). The part of the CDR3 DNA that was read is TGTGCCAGCAGCCTCGGGACAAATTCTGGAAATACGCTCTAT. Translating gives CASSLGTNSGNTLY. From start to end, the CDR3 is CASSLGTNSGNTLYF.

In regard to this clone: Here the gene names and germline are mouse. The CDR3 is cut off 1 residue early in the read; its end comes from the germline J gene. This chain links TRBV15 with TRBJ2-3; 7 nucleotides agree with TRBD1. This CDR3 is 14 amino acids long. Germline CDR1 reads SGHND; CDR2 reads FRSKSL. Unmatched junction bases numbered 2, after V lost 3 bases and J lost 2 bases. The DNA read from the CDR3 is TGTGCCAGCAGTTTGGGACAGCATGCAGAAACGCTGTAT. It codes for CASSLGQHAETLY. The complete CDR3 protein is CASSLGQHAETLYF. The complete variable domain, with remaining parts taken from reference TRBV15 and TRBJ2-3, reads DAGVTQTPRHEVAEKGQTIILKCEPVSGHNDLFWYRQTKIQGLELLSYFRSKSLMEDGGAFKDRFKAEMLNSSFSTLKIQPTEPKDSAVYLCASSLGQHAETLYFGSGTRLTVL.

This clone was counted between two and nine times. Gene labels here are mouse ones. From the germline J gene comes the end of the CDR3, since the read stops 1 residue before it. This chain links TRBV23 with TRBJ2-1; the table's D call of TRBD1 was not tested on the DNA. CDR1 and CDR2 (germline): KGHTA, FQNQQP. The CDR3 is 16 amino acids. CDR3 DNA, as far as it was read: TGCTCCAGCAGTCGACGACAGGGTTATAACTATGCTGAGCAGTTC. This codes for CSSSRRQGYNYAEQF. The whole CDR3 protein is CSSSRRQGYNYAEQFF.

A remark on this clone: Germline and genes here are mouse. With the read ending 1 residue before the CDR3 end, the germline J gene is used to fill in that end. The chain uses TRBV2 and TRBJ1-1; D ambiguous. The germline V gene encodes CDR1 LGHNA and CDR2 YSYQKL. Between the trimmed V and J ends, which lost 0 bases and 3 bases, there was a span of 5 bases. This CDR3 is built from 13 residues. CDR3 DNA, as far as it was read: TGTGCCAGCAGCCAAGATAGGGACACAGAAGTCTTC. Its translation: CASSQDRDTEVF. The CDR3, in full, reads CASSQDRDTEVFF.

Judged by abundance, this clone is medium-sized (0.01 to 0.1%). Gene names and germline match the mouse. Coverage ceases 1 residue before the CDR3 finishes, and the germline J gene fills in the end. V is TRBV23 and J is TRBJ1-3; the D call of TRBD1 is as the table states it, not checked on the DNA. The CDR3 spans 15 residues. Germline CDR1 and CDR2: KGHTA and FQNQQP. CDR3: CSSSQQGNSGNTLYF. The part of the CDR3 DNA that was read is TGCTCCAGCAGTCAACAGGGGAATTCTGGAAATACGCTCTAT.

About this clone: The gene names given are mouse names. The read is 1 residue too short to cover the CDR3 end, so that end is filled in from the germline J gene. The gene calls are TRBV26 and TRBJ2-4; 9 positions match TRBD2. The length of the CDR3 is 13 residues. In germline, CDR1 is KGHPV, CDR2 FQNQEV (reference sequence). The junction had 1 base not matched to a gene; V was cut back by 5 bases and J by 4 bases. The CDR3 loop is CASSWTGENTLYF. The CDR3 bases that were read are TGTGCCAGCAGTTGGACTGGGGAAAACACCTTGTAC.

Points on this clone: Gene names and germline refer to mouse. The CDR3 end falls 1 residue outside the read, so it is completed with the germline J gene. This chain links TRBV19 with TRBJ1-1; perhaps TRBD1 as D (6 bases). Germline assignment: CDR1 FNHDT and CDR2 SITEND (reference sequence). CDR3 size: 11 residues. Trimming left V 4 bases short and J 9 bases short, with 10 bases between. The DNA read from the CDR3 is TGTGCCAGCAGTGGGGGGGGGCAAGTCTTC. This gives the protein CASSGGGQVF. The complete CDR3 protein is CASSGGGQVFF.

Comment on this clone: Germline and genes here are mouse. The read finishes 1 residue shy of the CDR3 end, and the germline J gene is used to complete it. The V gene is TRBV3, the J gene TRBJ2-7; tentative D call: TRBD1 (6 bases). Germline CDR1 is SNHLY and CDR2 is FYNGKV (reference sequence). The germline V and J ends were trimmed by 1 base and 2 bases, with 12 bases remaining between them. CDR3 length: 15 residues. Incomplete CDR3 DNA: TGTGCCAGCAGCTTAGAAGTCACAGGGCCCTATGAACAGTAC. Its translation: CASSLEVTGPYEQY. The CDR3 in its entirety is CASSLEVTGPYEQYF.

In regard to this clone: All gene names here are mouse names. The CDR3 end lies 1 residue beyond the end of the read and is filled in from the germline J gene. This rearrangement joins TRBV15 to TRBJ2-5; 8 bases match TRBD2. CDR3 size: 14 residues. In germline, CDR1 is SGHND, CDR2 FRSKSL. V shed 3 bases, J shed 4 bases, and the junction held 3 bases outside the gene matches. The sequenced part of the CDR3 DNA is TGTGCCAGCAGTTTGGGGGGGGGCAAAGACACCCAGTAC. Its translation: CASSLGGGKDTQY. The complete CDR3 reads CASSLGGGKDTQYF.